Below, 14 T cell receptor beta chains from the same sample are listed, as sequenced in a study of cytomegalovirus exposure and HLA in healthy donors (dated by TCRdb to the late 2010s). Libraries were made using the immunoSEQ multiplex PCR assay. For the multiplex PCR, a mixture combining 60 forward primers for TCR Vbeta segments and 13 reverse primers for TCR Jbeta segments was used. Sourced from immuneACCESS, this table was stored by TCRdb with only in-frame sequences that have V and J called. A share of the clones is absent; for the studies checked, an unresolved V gene accounts for under half, and the remainder has no known explanation. For this sample there are about 230,000 clones; roughly 85% appear just once. 0.24% of the sample comes from the top ten. The sequencing input was PBMCs. Source of these receptors: a girl between 2 and 10 years old in good health and CMV-seronegative.

V usage is TRBV6-5 and J usage is TRBJ2-1; TRBD2 matches 8 bases. The V gene's germline CDR1 is MNHEY and CDR2 SVGAGI. The CDR3 runs to 15 residues. With V trimmed by 0 bases and J by 7 bases, 5 bases remained unmatched. CDR3 sequence (DNA): TGTGCCAGCAGTTACTCAGCGGGGGCCGGGAATGAGCAGTTCTTC. Encoded protein: CASSYSAGAGNEQFF.

J is TRBJ1-2 and V is TRBV7-9; D not resolved. The V gene lost 3 bases and the J gene lost 4 bases, with 9 bases spanning the gap. CDR1 is SEHNR, CDR2 FQNEAQ, per germline (reference sequence). This CDR3 is 13 amino acids long. The CDR3 DNA is TGTGCCAGCAGCTTTTCAGGCCTCTATGGCTACACCTTC. Amino acids: CASSFSGLYGYTF. Complete variable domain (other parts from reference TRBV7-9 and TRBJ1-2): DTGVSQNPRHKITKRGQNVTFRCDPISEHNRLYWYRQTLGQGPEFLTYFQNEAQLEKSRLLSDRFSAERPKGSFSTLEIQRTEQGDSAMYLCASSFSGLYGYTFGSGTRLTVV.

The chain has TRBV7-8 and TRBJ2-5; 8 positions agree with TRBD1. CDR3 length: 13 amino acids. Germline CDR1 is SGHVS and CDR2 is FQNEAQ. V dropped 5 bases and J dropped 6; count of bases not matched to a gene: 5. The CDR3 nucleotides are TGTGCCAGCAGCCTGGACAGGGAGAAGACCCAGTACTTC. Amino acid sequence: CASSLDREKTQYF.

The rearrangement joins TRBV6-1 to TRBJ2-5; 9 positions match TRBD1. CDR3 length equals 16 residues. Germline assignment: CDR1 MNHNS and CDR2 SASEGT. J gave up 5 bases and V 2 bases, and 9 bases lay outside the gene matches. CDR3 sequence reads: CASSEWQLTGGETQYF. CDR3 DNA: TGTGCCAGCAGTGAATGGCAGCTGACAGGGGGGGAGACCCAGTACTTC.

This clone showed up just once. The genes are TRBV7-9 and TRBJ2-3, with TRBD2 matching 10 bases. V was pared by 3 bases and J by 3 bases, with 6 bases of the junction left unmatched. The CDR3 spans 16 residues. Germline CDR1 is SEHNR and CDR2 is FQNEAQ (reference sequence). The DNA for the CDR3 is TGTGCCAGCAGCTTCTGGCTAGCGGGAGTAACAGATACGCAGTATTTT. This encodes CASSFWLAGVTDTQYF.

This sequence joins TRBV5-1 and TRBJ2-7, with 8 bases identical to TRBD1. V gave up 4 bases and J gave up 6 bases; unmatched junction bases: 6. The CDR3 covers 13 residues. The germline CDR1 and CDR2 sequences are SGHRS and YFSETQ. CDR3 bases: TGCGCCAGCAGCCTTACAGGGGGAAGCGAGCAGTACTTC. Its protein is CASSLTGGSEQYF.

The chain joins TRBV15 to TRBJ1-5; D is uncertain. This CDR3 spans 14 amino acids. CDR1 and CDR2 (germline): LNHNV, YYDKDF (reference sequence). V dropped 1 base and J dropped 4 bases, with 8 bases sitting between them. CDR3 bases: TGTGCCACCAGCAGAGGGGCAATAAATCAGCCCCAGCATTTT. Translation gives CATSRGAINQPQHF.

As concerns this clone: One end of the junction does not line up with germline, which may come from a read error. V and J are TRBV11-2 and TRBJ2-5; D is ambiguous. Germline CDR1 and CDR2: SGHAT and FQNNGV. The CDR3 length is 12 residues. Written as DNA, the CDR3 is TGTGCCAGCAGCTTAGGGAAAGAGGCCCAGTACTTC. Amino acid sequence: CASSLGKEAQYF.

As to this clone: The junction and the germline gene differ at one end; a read error may be behind it. The sample contains more than one DNA sequence encoding this CDR3. The rearrangement joins TRBV9 to TRBJ2-3, with 8 positions matching TRBD2. Germline V lookup: CDR1 SGDLS, CDR2 YYNGEE. CDR3 length: 14 residues. The CDR3 loop is CASSPSGGSDTQYF. CDR3 DNA sequence: TGTGCCAGCAGCCCCAGCGGGGGATCAGATACGCAGTACTTT. Combining the CDR3 with reference TRBV9 and TRBJ2-3 gives the whole variable domain DSGVTQTPKHLITATGQRVTLRCSPRSGDLSVYWYQQSLDQGLQFLIQYYNGEERAKGNILERFSAQQFPDLHSELNLSSLELGDSALYFCASSPSGGSDTQYFGPGTRLTVL.

The rearrangement joins TRBV5-1 to TRBJ1-2; D unresolved. Germline V gene lookup returns CDR1 SGHRS and CDR2 YFSETQ. The CDR3 totals 13 residues. The V end lost 0 bases, the J end lost 3 bases, and 6 bases lay between the germline ends. CDR3 nucleotide sequence: TGCGCCAGCAGCTTGGTGTCAGACTATGGCTACACCTTC. Amino acids: CASSLVSDYGYTF. Full variable domain (rest looked up from reference TRBV5-1 and TRBJ1-2): KAGVTQTPRYLIKTRGQQVTLSCSPISGHRSVSWYQQTPGQGLQFLFEYFSETQRNKGNFPGRFSGRQFSNSRSEMNVSTLELGDSALYLCASSLVSDYGYTFGSGTRLTVV.

The chain links TRBV27 to TRBJ2-7; a weak D match, TRBD1 (6 bases). Germline V gene sequence: CDR1 MNHEY, CDR2 SMNVEV (reference sequence). This CDR3 is 15 amino acids long. Trimming took off 3 bases at V and 1 base at J, with 13 bases between the two ends. The CDR3 bases are TGTGCCAGCAGTTTCCGGGACACCCAGTCCTACGAGCAGTACTTC. Its translation is CASSFRDTQSYEQYF.

A single count supports this clone. A much larger clone lies a single base off, so this may be a read error. The chain has TRBV6-5 and TRBJ1-2; TRBD1 aligns across 8 bases. Germline-derived CDR1 and CDR2 are MNHEY and SVGAGI. The CDR3 extends over 13 amino acids. Unmatched junction bases numbered 3, after V lost 6 bases and J lost 3 bases. The CDR3 DNA reads as TGTGCCAGCAGCCCGGACAGGGACTATGGCTACACCTTC. Translated: CASSPDRDYGYTF.

In DNA, the CDR3 is TGTGCCAGCAGTTACTCACAGGGAACTGGGGGAAACACCATATATTTT. Amino acids: CASSYSQGTGGNTIYF. The chain combines TRBV6-5 with TRBJ1-3, with D perhaps matching TRBD1 (6 bases). The CDR3 length is 16 residues. The V gene's germline CDR1 is MNHEY and CDR2 SVGAGI. V lost 0 bases and J 4 bases, leaving 13 bases between the germline ends.

The chain recombines TRBV4-1 with TRBJ1-1; 7 bases agree with TRBD1. With 2 bases clipped from V and 1 base from J, the junction kept 10 bases outside the gene matches. Germline V gene sequence: CDR1 MGHRA, CDR2 YSYEKL. The CDR3 consists of 17 residues. In DNA form, the CDR3 reads TGCGCCAGCAGCCAACCTTACAGGGGAGTCCGGAACACTGAAGCTTTCTTT. This encodes CASSQPYRGVRNTEAFF.